This TCR beta chain appears in the sequencing data of a study of shared clonotypes between healthy human individuals. Study-level results: Non-shared clonotypes showed lower generation probabilities than clonotypes common to all four donors.

Naive CD8 populations comprised CD45RO-negative cells positively selected for CCR7, excluding terminally differentiated effector memory CD45RA+ cells. The CDR3 is 12 amino acids. V gave up 1 base and J gave up 0 bases, with 1 base separating them. From germline, CDR1 is SGHDT and CDR2 YYEEEE. In the original workflow: Quality scores were absent from the junction-only immunoSEQ sequences, so filtering differed. TCRdb's copy holds only in-frame clones and misses some; the assay was immunoSEQ multiplex PCR. V, J and clone size are taken as reported in that table, and D and trimming were inferred from the DNA itself. The sample has about 2.1 million clones, just under 95% seen once. As regards this clone: Its target is not known. Distinct nucleotide sequences in the sample also encode this CDR3.

Input material: naive CD8+ T cells from PBMCs. The chain uses TRBV5-6 and TRBJ1-1; D remains unclear. The TCR comes from a man younger than 30 in good health. Some clones in this sample may be carry-over from other donors' samples. CDR3 loop: CASSLLNTEAFF. CDR3 bases: TGTGCCAGCAGCTTGTTGAACACTGAAGCTTTCTTT.